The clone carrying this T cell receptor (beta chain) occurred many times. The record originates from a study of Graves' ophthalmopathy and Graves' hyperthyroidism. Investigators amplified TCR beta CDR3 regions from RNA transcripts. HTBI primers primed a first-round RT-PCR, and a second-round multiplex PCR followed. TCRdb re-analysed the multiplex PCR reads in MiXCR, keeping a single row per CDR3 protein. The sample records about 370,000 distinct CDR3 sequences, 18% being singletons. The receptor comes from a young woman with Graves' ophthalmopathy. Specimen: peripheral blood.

The CDR3 here is CSAAGPYISGNTIYF. The CDR3 DNA follows: TGCAGTGCTGCGGGCCCCTATATCTCTGGAAACACCATATATTTT. The rearrangement links TRBV20-1 to TRBJ1-3; D not resolved. This CDR3 contains 15 residues. Germline V CDR1 and CDR2: DFQATT, SNEGSKA (reference sequence). V gave up 5 bases and J gave up 0 bases, with 14 bases separating them.